Below, 19 T cell receptor beta chains from the same sample are listed, as sequenced in a study of shared T cell receptors in the human thymus. Here immunoSEQ multiplex PCR was the method, and the copy in TCRdb shows in-frame clones only, minus some. This sample has hundreds of thousands of clones, with around nine tenths found just once. Another study also made use of these data, one on human thymus T cells.

Source material: thymocytes. These receptors were collected from a boy less than two years old with a congenital heart defect.

This clone was recorded a few times. The chain employs TRBV20-1 and TRBJ2-1; maybe TRBD2 (6 bases). The CDR3 has 11 residues. Germline V gene sequence: CDR1 DFQATT, CDR2 SNEGSKA (reference sequence). Trimming left V 7 bases short and J 5 bases short, with 9 bases between. The CDR3, as DNA: TGCAGTGGGAGACTAGACAATGAGCAGTTCTTC. Its translation is CSGRLDNEQFF.

This clone was seen once. Here the CDR3 reads CSVDFILERETQYF. The CDR3 bases are TGCAGCGTTGATTTTATTCTAGAGAGGGAGACCCAGTACTTC. The rearrangement uses TRBV29-1 and TRBJ2-5; no clear D. Germline V CDR1 and CDR2: SQVTM, ANQGSEA. The CDR3 loop spans 14 amino acids. V shed 3 bases and J shed 5 bases, with 16 bases lying between them.

The CDR3 nucleotides read TGTGCCAGCAGCTTGGAGCCCTCCGGGGAGCTGTTTTTT. Encoded protein: CASSLEPSGELFF. The chain employs TRBV5-4 and TRBJ2-2; D unresolved. Trimming cost V 0 bases and J 6 bases, with 6 bases left between them. The CDR3 length is 13 residues. The germline gives CDR1 SGHNT, CDR2 YYREEE (reference sequence).

V gene TRBV19 combines with J gene TRBJ2-3; 13 nucleotides agree with TRBD2. Germline trimming cut 0 bases from V and 11 bases from J; bases unmatched to any gene: 11. Per the germline V gene, CDR1 is LNHDA and CDR2 is SQIVND (reference sequence). The CDR3 consists of 17 residues. The CDR3: CASSIELAGGPHSGQYF. CDR3 DNA: TGTGCCAGTAGTATAGAACTAGCGGGAGGGCCTCATTCGGGGCAGTATTTT.

The chain couples TRBV10-3 to TRBJ2-7; D call uncertain. The CDR3 totals 14 residues. Germline CDR1 ENHRY, CDR2 SYGVKD. Trimming pared 8 bases from V and 0 bases from J, leaving 14 bases between. This chain's CDR3 is CAIGAAWNSYEQYF. Written as DNA, the CDR3 is TGTGCCATCGGAGCAGCTTGGAACTCCTACGAGCAGTACTTC.

The rearrangement uses TRBV4-1 and TRBJ1-1; TRBD1 matches 7 bases. The germline V gene encodes CDR1 MGHRA and CDR2 YSYEKL. CDR3 length equals 15 residues. V dropped 1 base and J dropped 0; count of bases not matched to a gene: 2. CDR3 nucleotides: TGCGCCAGCAGCCAAGCGGACAGGTTGAACACTGAAGCTTTCTTT. This sequence encodes CASSQADRLNTEAFF.

The chain has TRBV30 and TRBJ2-1; 7 bases agree with TRBD1. J gave up 4 bases and V 1 base, and 19 bases lay outside the gene matches. The germline CDR1 and CDR2 sequences are GTSNPN and SVGIG (reference sequence). The CDR3 length is 19 residues. The CDR3 DNA follows: TGTGCCTGGAGTGCGGGACAGTTCCCTGGTGAGGGCCGTTACAATGAGCAGTTCTTC. It is translated as CAWSAGQFPGEGRYNEQFF.

The CDR3: CAWSVGLAGDNGELFF. The CDR3 DNA sequence: TGTGCCTGGAGTGTGGGGCTAGCGGGAGACAACGGGGAGCTGTTTTTT. The J gene is TRBJ2-2, the V gene TRBV30; 10 bases fit TRBD2. The CDR3 is 16 residues long. Germline trimming cut 0 bases from V and 7 bases from J; bases unmatched to any gene: 8. CDR1 GTSNPN and CDR2 SVGIG come from the germline V gene (reference sequence).

The rearrangement uses TRBV28 and TRBJ2-7, with TRBD1 matching 10 bases. The germline gives CDR1 MDHEN, CDR2 SYDVKM. V lost 2 bases and J lost 7; bases outside the gene matches: 11. CDR3 length: 16 residues. CDR3 amino acids: CASSLGPRDRGVEQYF. DNA for the CDR3: TGTGCCAGCAGTTTAGGCCCCCGGGACAGGGGTGTGGAGCAGTACTTC.

The J gene is TRBJ2-2, the V gene TRBV6-5; D is possibly TRBD2 (6 bases). This CDR3 contains 14 residues. V lost 4 bases and J 6 bases, leaving 12 bases between the germline ends. Per the germline V gene, CDR1 is MNHEY and CDR2 is SVGAGI. CDR3 region: CASSSQTSAGELFF. CDR3 sequence (DNA): TGTGCCAGCAGTTCCCAGACTAGTGCCGGGGAGCTGTTTTTT.

Here the CDR3 reads CASSVGRTANGYTF. CDR3 DNA sequence: TGTGCCAGCAGCGTAGGTAGGACAGCAAATGGCTACACCTTC. V is TRBV9 and J is TRBJ1-2; a possible D gene is TRBD1 (6 bases). The CDR3 runs 14 residues. Deletions cut 0 bases from V and 6 bases from J, with 12 bases between. Germline V gives CDR1 SGDLS, CDR2 YYNGEE.

V is TRBV7-9 and J is TRBJ2-1; 8 bases are shared with TRBD2. V gave up 1 base and J gave up 7 bases; unmatched junction bases: 12. Germline V gene lookup returns CDR1 SEHNR and CDR2 FQNEAQ (reference sequence). CDR3 length: 17 amino acids. The CDR3 protein is CASSLGPSGSRRNEQFF. The CDR3 DNA reads as TGTGCCAGCAGCTTAGGTCCGAGCGGGAGTAGGAGGAATGAGCAGTTCTTC.

The V gene is TRBV28, the J gene TRBJ2-7; 10 bases agree with TRBD1. J lost 5 bases, V lost 1 base, and 8 bases had no gene match. Per the germline V gene, CDR1 is MDHEN and CDR2 is SYDVKM. CDR3 length: 16 amino acids. CDR3: CASSLSRDRGSHEQYF. Here the CDR3 DNA reads TGTGCCAGCAGTTTATCCCGGGACAGGGGTTCCCACGAGCAGTACTTC.

This clone was recorded only once. The chain uses TRBV30 and TRBJ1-4, with 7 bases matching TRBD1. In germline, CDR1 is GTSNPN, CDR2 SVGIG (reference sequence). The CDR3 covers 16 residues. Germline trimming cut 0 bases from V and 7 bases from J; bases unmatched to any gene: 11. CDR3 nucleotide sequence: TGTGCCTGGAGTGTACCGGGACAGCCTTCCCCTGAAAAACTGTTTTTT. This translates into CAWSVPGQPSPEKLFF.

The chain joins TRBV30 to TRBJ1-1; possibly TRBD1 for D (6 bases). Germline V lookup: CDR1 GTSNPN, CDR2 SVGIG (reference sequence). V shed 5 bases and J shed 5 bases, with 18 bases lying between them. This CDR3 is 14 amino acids long. In nucleotides, the CDR3 is TGTGCCTGGGTACGGGGGGCGGTAGTTACTGAAGCTTTCTTT. Protein sequence: CAWVRGAVVTEAFF.

The rearrangement links TRBV4-3 to TRBJ1-2, with 8 bases lining up with TRBD1. V trimming: 0 bases; J trimming: 8 bases; junction bases outside the gene matches: 11. CDR1 LGHNA and CDR2 YSLEER come from the germline V gene. The CDR3 consists of 16 residues. The CDR3 is CASSQDRDRWLGGYTF. The CDR3 DNA sequence: TGCGCCAGCAGCCAAGATCGGGACAGGTGGCTCGGGGGCTACACCTTC.

The chain combines TRBV7-6 with TRBJ2-7; TRBD1 aligns across 7 bases. V lost 4 bases to trimming and J lost 0 bases; unmatched junction nucleotides: 6. The CDR3 length is 15 residues. Germline values: CDR1 SGHVS, CDR2 FNYEAQ. CDR3 DNA sequence: TGTGCCAGCAGCTCTTCGACAGGGAGCTCCTACGAGCAGTACTTC. As protein: CASSSSTGSSYEQYF.

This clone has a single count. J is TRBJ2-1 and V is TRBV7-8, with 9 bases lining up with TRBD1. J was trimmed by 5 bases and V by 5 bases; bases with no gene match: 10. Per the germline V gene, CDR1 is SGHVS and CDR2 is FQNEAQ. The CDR3 has 16 residues. CDR3 coding DNA: TGTGCCAGCAGCCCCATTCGACAGGGGGACCACAATGAGCAGTTCTTC. The encoded protein is CASSPIRQGDHNEQFF.

The V gene is TRBV10-3, the J gene TRBJ1-2; no firm D call. From germline, CDR1 is ENHRY and CDR2 SYGVKD. This CDR3 has 14 residues. Between the trimmed V and J ends, which lost 3 bases and 0 bases, there was a span of 8 bases. In DNA form, the CDR3 reads TGTGCCATCAGTGAAACAGCTTCTAACTATGGCTACACCTTC. It is translated as CAISETASNYGYTF.